This T cell receptor beta chain was identified in a study of cytomegalovirus exposure and HLA in healthy donors. Whole-study context: Falling in the Caucasian-associated ancestry cluster were about 80% of 398 genotyped donors. Findings and limits, study-wide: There was a cluster of highly shared sequence variants that was likely a sequencing artifact. Cytomegalovirus-associated status was assigned to fewer than 200 TCR beta chains.

This clone was counted only a few times. What it binds is not known. V gave up 5 bases and J gave up 4 bases, with 5 bases separating them. Per the germline V gene, CDR1 is MNHNS and CDR2 is SASEGT. There are 11 residues in the CDR3. 60 Vbeta and 13 Jbeta primers were used in PCR. Clones were read by immunoSEQ multiplex PCR, and TCRdb kept only the in-frame ones, dropping some. The sample has around 76,000 clones; around 70% are singletons. This receptor was taken from a woman aged 50 to 60 in good health and CMV-seropositive. This chain links TRBV6-1 with TRBJ1-1; D unclear. The material sequenced was PBMCs. The CDR3 sequence is CASSLVTEAFF. Here the CDR3 DNA reads TGTGCCAGCAGTCTCGTCACTGAAGCTTTCTTT.